A single sample is the source of the 8 T cell receptor beta chains below, sequenced in a study of beta chain features in type 1 diabetes. The authors reverse transcribed all of the isolated RNA, so sequencing captured expressed TCRB transcripts. Using immunoSEQ multiplex PCR, the repertoire was profiled, and TCRdb retains in-frame clones only, with some absent. Among approximately 300,000 clones listed, 9.5% to 11% were seen once. The specimen sequenced was naive CD4+ T cells from blood. Receptor source: a woman in her 30s in good health.

The chain carries TRBV27 and TRBJ2-1, with D perhaps TRBD2 (5 bases). Germline loops: CDR1 MNHEY, CDR2 SMNVEV (reference sequence). The V end lost 3 bases, the J end lost 5 bases, and 11 bases lay between the germline ends. The CDR3 totals 14 residues. As DNA, the CDR3 is TGTGCCAGCAGTTTGCGGCAGAGGGACAATGAGCAGTTCTTC. This translates into CASSLRQRDNEQFF.

The table lists this clone with a few counts. The chain links TRBV7-9 to TRBJ1-1; TRBD1 aligns across 8 bases. The CDR3 length is 18 residues. V dropped 6 bases and J dropped 2; count of bases not matched to a gene: 17. Germline V gene data show CDR1 as SEHNR and CDR2 as FQNEAQ (reference sequence). CDR3 coding DNA: TGTGCCAGCAGGTTTCGACAACTTGGACAGGGAGGAAACACTGAAGCTTTCTTT. It yields the protein CASRFRQLGQGGNTEAFF.

This clone came up a few times. The V and J genes are TRBV19 and TRBJ2-3; tentatively, D is TRBD2 (6 bases). The CDR3 covers 13 residues. V was cut by 8 bases and J by 4 bases, with 13 bases left in between. The V gene's germline CDR1 is LNHDA and CDR2 SQIVND (reference sequence). CDR3 loop: CASSRGRADTQYF. In DNA, the CDR3 is TGTGCCAGTTCGCGGGGAAGGGCAGATACGCAGTATTTT.

This clone was observed a handful of times. In nucleotides, the CDR3 is TGTGCCAGCAGCCACAGGGCATCCTACAATGAGCAGTTCTTC. Amino acids: CASSHRASYNEQFF. V gene TRBV7-9 combines with J gene TRBJ2-1; D is perhaps TRBD1 (6 bases). The V gene lost 5 bases and the J gene lost 1 base, with 9 bases spanning the gap. This CDR3 has 14 residues. Germline loops: CDR1 SEHNR, CDR2 FQNEAQ (reference sequence).

The chain couples TRBV9 to TRBJ2-1; the match to TRBD1 covers 8 bases. Trimming took 2 bases from V and 7 from J; bases not matched to a gene: 8. CDR1 is SGDLS and CDR2 is YYNGEE in the germline V gene. The CDR3 totals 15 residues. Here the CDR3 reads CASSVQGAYGNEQFF. For the CDR3, the DNA is TGTGCCAGCAGCGTTCAGGGGGCGTATGGTAATGAGCAGTTCTTC. The entire variable domain, with the rest obtained from reference TRBV9 and TRBJ2-1, is as follows: DSGVTQTPKHLITATGQRVTLRCSPRSGDLSVYWYQQSLDQGLQFLIQYYNGEERAKGNILERFSAQQFPDLHSELNLSSLELGDSALYFCASSVQGAYGNEQFFGPGTRLTVL.

The V gene is TRBV11-2, the J gene TRBJ2-7; 10 bases fit TRBD2. Trimming at V came to 5 bases and at J to 5 bases, leaving 12 bases not matched to a gene. The CDR3 loop spans 16 amino acids. Germline lookup yields CDR1 SGHAT and CDR2 FQNNGV. CDR3: CASSPPPSGSYHEQYF. DNA of the CDR3: TGTGCCAGCAGCCCCCCGCCTAGCGGGAGTTACCACGAGCAGTACTTC.

This clone was observed a handful of times. The chain uses TRBV14 and TRBJ2-1; TRBD2 matches 10 bases. The CDR3 totals 15 residues. In germline, CDR1 is SGHDN, CDR2 FVKESK. Trimming removed 3 bases from V and 5 bases from J; junction bases left unmatched: 4. This chain's CDR3 is CASSHGLADHNEQFF. The CDR3 bases are TGTGCCAGCAGCCACGGACTAGCGGACCACAATGAGCAGTTCTTC.

The chain couples TRBV7-2 to TRBJ2-1; 9 nucleotides agree with TRBD1. The CDR3 totals 15 residues. Per the germline V gene, CDR1 is SGHTA and CDR2 is FQGNSA. J gave up 4 bases and V 1 base, and 2 bases lay outside the gene matches. The CDR3 loop reads CASSLETGGYNEQFF. CDR3 coding DNA: TGTGCCAGCAGCTTAGAGACAGGGGGGTACAATGAGCAGTTCTTC. Looking up the rest from reference TRBV7-2 and TRBJ2-1 gives the full variable domain: GAGVSQSPSNKVTEKGKDVELRCDPISGHTALYWYRQSLGQGLEFLIYFQGNSAPDKSGLPSDRFSAERTGGSVSTLTIQRTQQEDSAVYLCASSLETGGYNEQFFGPGTRLTVL.